What follows describes a single T cell receptor (beta chain). Its antigen is not identified. The CDR3 has 13 residues. Germline CDR1 is SGDLS and CDR2 is YYNGEE. V lost 4 bases to trimming and J lost 1 base, with 9 bases between them. Through a sample-barcoded 5' primer and a J-beta primer mix, a second PCR was run for 7 to 11 cycles. The template-switch adaptor, which had 12 random nucleotides, put a tag on each cDNA molecule. MiXCR, run by TCRdb on the 5' RACE reads, gives a single entry per CDR3 protein. The sample holds 800,000 to 1,300,000 distinct CDR3 sequences; 20% to 25% are singletons and the top ten take around 0.75%. The sample belongs to a study of blood T cells in healthy people across ages. The study, taken as a whole, reports: Among long-lived donors, naive CD4+ cells were more numerous and diversity higher than in aged donors. It was not known whether donors were CMV positive (a possible confounder of expanded clonotype changes).

These data also formed part of another study, on T cells of mothers and their children. Per that study: Every mother produced more than 8 million TCR beta CDR3 reads, whereas every child provided some 3 million.

This sequence was found in a girl aged 2 to 10 in good health. Input material: blood. This chain uses TRBV9 with TRBJ2-7, with unresolved D. This CDR3 is CASSIIPSYEQYF. The CDR3 DNA sequence: TGTGCCAGCAGCATCATACCATCCTACGAGCAGTACTTC.